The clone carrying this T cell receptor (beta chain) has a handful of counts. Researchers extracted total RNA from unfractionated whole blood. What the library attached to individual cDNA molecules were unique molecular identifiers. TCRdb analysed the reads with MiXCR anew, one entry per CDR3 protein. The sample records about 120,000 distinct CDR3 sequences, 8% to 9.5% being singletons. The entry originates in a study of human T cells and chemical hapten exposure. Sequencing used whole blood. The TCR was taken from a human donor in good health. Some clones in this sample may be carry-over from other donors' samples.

The chain's CDR3 is CASRPTENYEQYF. Written as DNA, the CDR3 is TGTGCCAGCAGGCCGACGGAGAACTACGAGCAGTACTTC. The rearrangement links TRBV12-3 or TRBV12-4 to TRBJ2-7; the D is unclear. The CDR3 is 13 residues long. Trimming took off 6 bases at V and 3 bases at J, with 12 bases between the two ends.